The entry below gives a single T cell receptor (beta chain) sequence along with its context. The target antigen is unknown. The data originate from a study of cytomegalovirus exposure and HLA in healthy donors. On the study more broadly: Researchers previously reported finding roughly 120 million unique TCR beta sequences from roughly 200 million T cells.

Findings of the study overall: Reports indicated that the classifier achieved high specificity and sensitivity in diagnosing cytomegalovirus status.

13 Jbeta primers and 60 Vbeta primers were used for the PCR. Repertoires were generated with immunoSEQ multiplex PCR, while TCRdb's copy carries only in-frame clones and drops some. The data show roughly 110,000 clones, 74% seen once. The sample was PBMCs. This receptor was identified in a human donor in good health.

CDR3 nucleotide sequence: TGTGCCAGCAGCGTCGGACTAGCGGGGGGTCTACGAAAAGCCTACAATGAGCAGTTCTTC. Protein sequence: CASSVGLAGGLRKAYNEQFF. This chain joins TRBV27 and TRBJ2-1, with 14 bases aligning to TRBD2. Per the germline V gene, CDR1 is MNHEY and CDR2 is SMNVEV (reference sequence). The CDR3 is 20 residues long. The trim removed 6 bases at V and 2 bases at J, leaving 15 bases unmatched.